This T cell receptor beta chain was sequenced during a study of blood T cell repertoires in COVID-19. Clones were sequenced by immunoSEQ multiplex PCR, and TCRdb holds only the in-frame ones, with some missing. The sample lists around 130,000 clones; roughly 90% were seen once. Adults between about 18 and 95 years of age took part from approximately 24 US areas. Donors of Cohort 3 who recovered were those that had two negative PCRs, clearance, or symptom resolution. Germline CDR1 reads SQVTM; CDR2 reads ANQGSEA. CDR3 length: 16 residues. V lost 4 bases, J lost 3 bases, and 19 bases lay in between. Specimen: PBMCs or T cells enriched from blood (not recorded which). J is TRBJ2-1 and V is TRBV29-1; perhaps TRBD2 as D (6 bases). The sequence was collected from a woman aged 45-60 years who had recovered from COVID-19. The CDR3 region is CSVGPPGLLIYNEQFF. The CDR3 DNA reads TGCAGCGTTGGACCCCCGGGACTCTTAATCTACAATGAGCAGTTCTTC.